This TCR beta chain originates from a study of CD8 T cells in Susac syndrome. Study results and limitations: The study conceded that its TCR sequencing and HLA analysis involved relatively few individuals.

Random hexamers served to reverse transcribe roughly 0.45 to 1 ug RNA. TCRdb ran MiXCR on the immunoSEQ multiplex PCR reads and lists one entry per CDR3 protein. Altogether around 200,000 distinct CDR3 sequences are present, about 95% being singletons, with the ten largest covering around 0.1%. This CDR3 contains 17 residues. V lost 1 base to trimming and J lost 0 bases; unmatched junction nucleotides: 3. Germline CDR1 reads SGHVS; CDR2 reads FNYEAQ. TCR beta sequences were obtained from blood CD8+ and CD4+ T cells. Negative isolation yielded CD4+ and CD8+ T cells, and FACS enriched TEMRA cells. Turning to this clonotype: The target antigen is unknown.

The V call is TRBV7-6, the J call TRBJ2-3, with TRBD2 matching over 11 bases. Sequenced input: CD4+ T cells from PBMCs. The clonotype was recovered from a human donor in good health. The CDR3 sequence: CASSLVGLAASTDTQYF. CDR3 in DNA: TGTGCCAGCAGCTTAGTGGGACTAGCGGCTAGCACAGATACGCAGTATTTT.